What follows are 28 T cell receptor beta chains derived from one specimen sequenced in a study of identifying expanded T cells in peripheral blood. Sequencing was performed with immunoSEQ multiplex PCR; in TCRdb, only in-frame clones are kept and a portion is missing. This table holds about 52,000 clones, roughly 80% found once. Material for sequencing was blood. These receptor sequences come from a person between 18 and 70 years old in good health.

The chain has TRBV30 and TRBJ1-1; perhaps TRBD1 as D (6 bases). Between the trimmed V and J ends, which lost 2 bases and 5 bases, there was a span of 15 bases. The germline V gene has CDR1 GTSNPN and CDR2 SVGIG (reference sequence). This CDR3 is 14 amino acids long. DNA of the CDR3: TGTGCCTGGAGTAGCTGGGGCACAGGGACTGAAGCTTTCTTT. Translating it yields CAWSSWGTGTEAFF.

V is TRBV5-1 and J is TRBJ2-3, with TRBD2 identical over 8 bases. V shed 1 base, J shed 2 bases, and the junction held 9 bases outside the gene matches. Germline V gives CDR1 SGHRS, CDR2 YFSETQ. This CDR3 has 17 residues. In nucleotides, the CDR3 is TGCGCCAGCAGCTTGCGTGGCGGGGGGATACTCACAGATACGCAGTATTTT. Its protein product is CASSLRGGGILTDTQYF.

J is TRBJ2-7 and V is TRBV7-8; 7 positions match TRBD1. Germline loops: CDR1 SGHVS, CDR2 FQNEAQ. Germline trimming cut 3 bases from V and 0 bases from J; bases unmatched to any gene: 2. CDR3 length: 14 amino acids. For the CDR3, the DNA is TGTGCCAGCAGCTTTAACAGGGGCTCCTACGAGCAGTACTTC. The encoded protein is CASSFNRGSYEQYF.

This clone occurred a few times. This chain joins TRBV4-2 and TRBJ2-7, with 8 positions matching TRBD2. The CDR3 is made up of 15 amino acids. CDR1 is LGHNA and CDR2 is YNFKEQ in the germline V gene. Trimming cost V 4 bases and J 5 bases; bases outside gene matches: 10. The CDR3 reads CASSPTPGGANEQYF. CDR3 DNA: TGTGCCAGCAGCCCGACTCCGGGAGGGGCCAACGAGCAGTACTTC.

The chain combines TRBV4-2 with TRBJ1-4, with 10 bases that match TRBD1. The CDR3 totals 14 residues. V lost 5 bases and J lost 7; bases outside the gene matches: 4. CDR1 LGHNA and CDR2 YNFKEQ come from the germline V gene. Here the CDR3 reads CASSGTGAGEKLFF. The CDR3 DNA is TGTGCCAGCAGCGGGACAGGGGCGGGTGAAAAACTGTTTTTT.

The V call is TRBV6-1, the J call TRBJ1-2, with D tentatively TRBD1 (5 bases). Per the germline V gene, CDR1 is MNHNS and CDR2 is SASEGT. The V and J ends lost 0 bases and 10 bases respectively, with 9 bases between them. The CDR3 is 12 amino acids. The CDR3 region has the DNA TGTGCCAGCAGTGAAGCGGGGACGCTCTACACCTTC. It translates to CASSEAGTLYTF.

The chain has TRBV2 and TRBJ2-1; no reliable D call. V was cut by 3 bases and J by 4 bases, with 4 bases left in between. The CDR3 contains 12 residues. Germline CDR1 reads SNHLY; CDR2 reads FYNNEI. The CDR3 region is CASSDWYNEQFF. The CDR3 DNA sequence: TGTGCCAGCAGTGATTGGTACAATGAGCAGTTCTTC. Filled out from reference TRBV2 and TRBJ2-1, the complete variable domain reads EPEVTQTPSHQVTQMGQEVILRCVPISNHLYFYWYRQILGQKVEFLVSFYNNEISEKSEIFDDQFSVERPDGSNFTLKIRSTKLEDSAMYFCASSDWYNEQFFGPGTRLTVL.

This chain uses TRBV6-5 with TRBJ1-1; the D gene is possibly TRBD1 (5 bases). Germline V gives CDR1 MNHEY, CDR2 SVGAGI. The V gene lost 0 bases and the J gene lost 1 base, with 6 bases spanning the gap. CDR3 length: 14 amino acids. The CDR3 nucleotides read TGTGCCAGCAGTTACTCCGGGGGGAACACTGAAGCTTTCTTT. It translates to CASSYSGGNTEAFF.

This sequence joins TRBV11-3 and TRBJ1-5, with 9 bases lining up with TRBD1. The V gene end was trimmed by 1 base and the J gene end by 6 bases; junction bases not matched to a gene: 4. The CDR3 is 15 amino acids. The germline CDR1 and CDR2 sequences are SGHNT and YENEEA. For the CDR3, the DNA is TGTGCCAGCAGCTTAGGGACAGGGGATCGTCAGCCCCAGCATTTT. It encodes CASSLGTGDRQPQHF.

The chain is built from TRBV7-2 and TRBJ2-2; D remains unclear. V was cut by 3 bases and J by 5 bases, with 4 bases left in between. This CDR3 comprises 12 residues. Germline lookup yields CDR1 SGHTA and CDR2 FQGNSA. The CDR3 coding sequence is TGTGCCAGCAGCTTTGCGACCGGGGAGCTGTTTTTT. Translation: CASSFATGELFF.

The chain links TRBV4-2 to TRBJ2-1; D unresolved. V dropped 6 bases and J dropped 4 bases, with 10 bases sitting between them. In germline, CDR1 is LGHNA, CDR2 YNFKEQ. CDR3 length: 13 amino acids. In nucleotides, the CDR3 is TGTGCCAGCAGGGAGACTGGGTACAATGAGCAGTTCTTC. Its protein product is CASRETGYNEQFF.

V gene TRBV5-4 combines with J gene TRBJ2-3; TRBD1 agrees at 10 bases. The CDR3 loop spans 16 amino acids. V shed 0 bases, J shed 6 bases, and the junction held 7 bases outside the gene matches. The germline CDR1 and CDR2 sequences are SGHNT and YYREEE (reference sequence). CDR3 DNA: TGTGCCAGCAGCTTGGGGACAGGGGGTCGAGCGGATACGCAGTATTTT. Residues: CASSLGTGGRADTQYF.

The gene calls are TRBV5-1 and TRBJ2-3, with TRBD2 matching over 13 bases. The CDR3 has 15 amino acids. V lost 7 bases, J lost 6 bases, and 8 bases stayed unmatched. CDR1 and CDR2 (germline): SGHRS, YFSETQ. CDR3: CASHLGTSGEDTQYF. The CDR3 region has the DNA TGCGCCAGCCACCTTGGGACTAGCGGGGAGGATACGCAGTATTTT.

The genes are TRBV10-3 and TRBJ2-7; 7 bases agree with TRBD2. In germline, CDR1 is ENHRY, CDR2 SYGVKD. The CDR3 totals 14 residues. Trimming cost V 5 bases and J 0 bases; bases outside gene matches: 4. CDR3 sequence reads: CAISRREGSYEQYV. The CDR3 bases are TGTGCCATCAGTCGGAGGGAGGGCTCCTACGAGCAGTACGTC.

This chain connects TRBV7-2 to TRBJ2-1, with D perhaps matching TRBD1 (6 bases). Germline assignment: CDR1 SGHTA and CDR2 FQGNSA. The CDR3 is made up of 16 amino acids. Trimming removed 1 base from V and 0 bases from J, with 10 bases in between. CDR3 region: CASSLVGTSSYNEQFF. The CDR3 bases are TGTGCCAGCAGCTTAGTTGGGACAAGCTCCTACAATGAGCAGTTCTTC.

This chain uses TRBV19 with TRBJ2-5; D is possibly TRBD2 (7 bases). The CDR3 runs to 15 residues. CDR1 is LNHDA, CDR2 SQIVND, per germline (reference sequence). V was trimmed by 4 bases and J by 4 bases, leaving 16 bases between them. CDR3 sequence (DNA): TGTGCCAGTAGTAGGGTCCTGGGGGGGCGAGAGACCCAGTACTTC. Protein sequence: CASSRVLGGRETQYF. The full variable domain, its missing parts supplied by reference TRBV19 and TRBJ2-5, is DGGITQSPKYLFRKEGQNVTLSCEQNLNHDAMYWYRQDPGQGLRLIYYSQIVNDFQKGDIAEGYSVSREKKESFPLTVTSAQKNPTAFYLCASSRVLGGRETQYFGPGTRLLVL.

V and J are TRBV19 and TRBJ2-3; 10 bases are shared with TRBD1. Germline CDR1 LNHDA, CDR2 SQIVND (reference sequence). V dropped 5 bases and J dropped 8; count of bases not matched to a gene: 7. The CDR3 consists of 14 residues. The CDR3 DNA is TGTGCCAGTAGTTTGGGGACAGGGGTATCTACGCAGTATTTT. Protein sequence: CASSLGTGVSTQYF.

The J gene is TRBJ2-4, the V gene TRBV19, with a tentative D call TRBD2 (6 bases). The CDR3 sequence is 15 residues long. Germline V CDR1 and CDR2: LNHDA, SQIVND (reference sequence). V lost 6 bases, J lost 1 base, and 13 bases lay in between. The CDR3 nucleotides read TGTGCCAGTAGGCCGTGGGGGGACGCCAAAAACATTCAGTACTTC. This sequence encodes CASRPWGDAKNIQYF.

The chain couples TRBV7-6 to TRBJ1-1, with D possibly TRBD1 on 5 matching bases. This CDR3 is 14 amino acids long. Germline V CDR1 and CDR2: SGHVS, FNYEAQ. V lost 2 bases to trimming and J lost 4 bases, with 11 bases between them. The CDR3 DNA reads TGTGCCAGCAGCTTATCTCCAGGGAGCACTGAAGCTTTCTTT. Translating gives CASSLSPGSTEAFF.

V gene TRBV7-8 combines with J gene TRBJ1-3; 7 nucleotides agree with TRBD1. CDR3 length: 14 residues. The junction had 3 bases not matched to a gene; V was cut back by 5 bases and J by 2 bases. The germline V gene encodes CDR1 SGHVS and CDR2 FQNEAQ. The CDR3 reads CASSGGQTGNTIYF. In DNA, the CDR3 is TGTGCCAGCAGCGGGGGACAGACTGGAAACACCATATATTTT.

J is TRBJ1-1 and V is TRBV5-6, with D possibly matching TRBD1 (6 bases). Trimming removed 1 base at V and 10 bases at J, with 11 bases between. CDR1 is SGHDT and CDR2 is YYEEEE in the germline V gene. CDR3 length equals 12 residues. CDR3 in DNA: TGTGCCAGCAGCTTGACCAGGGGCAGAGCTTTCTTT. This gives the protein CASSLTRGRAFF.

The chain links TRBV7-2 to TRBJ2-5; D is unclear. The better agreement between TRBJ2-7 and the DNA end casts doubt on the J call. This CDR3 region has 13 residues. Germline-derived CDR1 and CDR2 are SGHTA and FQGNSA. The CDR3 region has the DNA TGTGCCAGCAGCTCCCTGAGCTCCTACGAGCAGTACTTC. This gives the protein CASSSLSSYEQYF.

The rearrangement links TRBV7-6 to TRBJ1-1, with D possibly matching TRBD1 (6 bases). CDR3 length: 16 residues. The ends were cut back, 0 bases at V and 1 base at J, with 12 bases in the middle. Per germline, CDR1 SGHVS and CDR2 FNYEAQ. CDR3 sequence: CASSLAGGGRNTEAFF. In DNA form, the CDR3 reads TGTGCCAGCAGCTTAGCTGGGGGCGGGAGGAACACTGAAGCTTTCTTT.

The V and J genes are TRBV4-3 and TRBJ2-2; TRBD1 or TRBD2 may be the D gene (5 bases each). Germline lookup yields CDR1 LGHNA and CDR2 YSLEER. Trimming took 1 base from V and 7 from J, leaving 7 bases between them. The CDR3 sequence is 13 residues long. CDR3 DNA: TGCGCCAGCAGCCAAGGAGGGGTCGGGGAGCTGTTTTTT. Protein product: CASSQGGVGELFF.

V and J are TRBV23-1 and TRBJ2-3; 11 nucleotides align to TRBD2. TRBV23-1 is flagged as an ORF with uncertain function. This CDR3 contains 17 residues. V gave up 1 base and J gave up 3 bases; unmatched junction bases: 6. The chain's CDR3 is CASSQYPGLADTDTQYF. Written as DNA, the CDR3 is TGCGCCAGCAGTCAATATCCGGGACTAGCGGATACAGATACGCAGTATTTT.

The V gene is TRBV7-9, the J gene TRBJ1-5; D ambiguous. Between the trimmed V and J ends, which lost 4 bases and 8 bases, there was a span of 15 bases. The CDR3 is 14 residues long. Germline-derived CDR1 and CDR2 are SEHNR and FQNEAQ (reference sequence). CDR3 in amino acids: CASSSEASREPQHF. CDR3 nucleotides: TGTGCCAGCAGCTCGGAAGCAAGTAGGGAGCCCCAGCATTTT.

The chain links TRBV27 to TRBJ2-7; D remains ambiguous. Germline V CDR1 and CDR2: MNHEY, SMNVEV (reference sequence). V was cut by 5 bases and J by 7 bases, with 9 bases left in between. The CDR3 covers 11 residues. The CDR3 DNA reads TGTGCCAGCAGTCCAACGATAGAGCAGTACGTC. As protein: CASSPTIEQYV.

V is TRBV11-2 and J is TRBJ2-7; the match to TRBD1 covers 7 bases. The CDR3 covers 15 residues. J lost 4 bases, V lost 3 bases, and 9 bases had no gene match. Germline CDR1 SGHAT, CDR2 FQNNGV. The CDR3 bases are TGTGCCAGCAGCTTGGAGACGGGACAGACTTACGAGCAGTACTTC. It translates to CASSLETGQTYEQYF.